The clone carrying this T cell receptor (beta chain) showed up just once. These data are taken from a study of blood T cells in healthy people across ages. A second roughly 6 to 11 cycle PCR used barcoded and J-beta primers. One entry per CDR3 protein, called by TCRdb with MiXCR from the 5' RACE reads. Here the sample spans some 750,000 distinct CDR3 sequences, 22% being singletons. The CDR3 loop spans 14 amino acids. V was pared by 2 bases and J by 5 bases, with 11 bases between. Germline CDR1 SGHRS, CDR2 YFSETQ. The TCR sequence derives from a man between 65 and 85 years old in good health. The material sequenced was blood. The chain recombines TRBV5-1 with TRBJ2-1, with D maybe TRBD1 (6 bases). The CDR3 reads CASSFTGFDNEQFF. CDR3 nucleotide sequence: TGCGCCAGCAGCTTTACAGGGTTCGACAATGAGCAGTTCTTC.